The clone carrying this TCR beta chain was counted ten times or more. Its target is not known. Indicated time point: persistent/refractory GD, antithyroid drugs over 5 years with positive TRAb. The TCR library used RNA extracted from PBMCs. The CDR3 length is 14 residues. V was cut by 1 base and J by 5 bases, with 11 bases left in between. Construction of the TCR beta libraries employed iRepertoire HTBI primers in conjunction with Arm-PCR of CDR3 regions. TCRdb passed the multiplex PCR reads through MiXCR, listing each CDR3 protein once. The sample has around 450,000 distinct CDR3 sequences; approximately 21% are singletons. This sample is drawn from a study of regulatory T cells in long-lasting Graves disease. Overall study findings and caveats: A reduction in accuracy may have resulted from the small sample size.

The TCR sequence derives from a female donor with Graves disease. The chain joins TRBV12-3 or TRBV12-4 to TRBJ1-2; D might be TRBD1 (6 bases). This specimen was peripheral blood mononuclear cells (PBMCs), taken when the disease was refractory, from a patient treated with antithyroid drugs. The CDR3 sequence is CASSLVAGAYGYTF. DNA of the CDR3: TGTGCCAGCAGTTTAGTCGCAGGGGCTTATGGCTACACCTTC.